Listed below are T cell receptor beta chains from one sample, sequenced in a study of shared clonotypes between healthy human individuals. Sequenced by immunoSEQ multiplex PCR; TCRdb stores in-frame clones only, minus some. The sample has 630,000 or so clones, roughly 98% seen once. The sample consisted of naive CD8+ T cells sorted from blood. These receptors came from a man younger than 40 in good health. Both conserved end residues are part of each CDR3. D genes are given only for firm matches. Expanded clones get a size class; other rows say once, few or many, or leave the size out.

15 | . | . | TRBJ2-2 | TRBV7-9 | CASSSLQGTTGELFF | TGTGCCAGCAGCTCCCTACAGGGTACCACCGGGGAGCTGTTTTTT
13 | . | . | TRBJ2-7 | TRBV9 | CASSVSSGLEQYF | TGTGCCAGCAGCGTTTCCTCGGGATTAGAGCAGTACTTC
15 | . | . | TRBJ1-2 | TRBV27 | CASSPSRTGRYGYTF | TGTGCCAGCAGTCCCTCAAGGACGGGACGCTATGGCTACACCTTC
16 | . | TRBD2 | TRBJ2-7 | TRBV7-6 | CASSLARAGGGYEQYF | TGTGCCAGCAGCTTAGCGCGAGCGGGAGGAGGGTACGAGCAGTACTTC
13 | . | . | TRBJ2-1 | TRBV7-9 | CASSSPPQFEQFF | TGTGCCAGCAGCTCACCCCCGCAATTCGAGCAGTTCTTC
14 | few | TRBD1 | TRBJ2-7 | TRBV27 | CASSSGTARHEQYF | TGTGCCAGCAGTTCAGGGACAGCCCGCCACGAGCAGTACTTC
16 | . | . | TRBJ2-1 | TRBV4-3 | CASSPFSSIGSGEQFF | TGCGCCAGCAGCCCCTTTAGTAGTATCGGAAGCGGAGAGCAGTTCTTC
11 | . | . | TRBJ2-1 | TRBV11-2 | CASTQGNEQFF | TGTGCCAGTACGCAGGGGAATGAGCAGTTCTTC
13 | . | TRBD1 | TRBJ2-7 | TRBV4-1 | CASRGTGAHEQYF | TGCGCCAGCAGGGGGACAGGGGCTCACGAGCAGTACTTC
13 | . | . | TRBJ2-7 | TRBV5-6 | CASSWGRRYEQYF | TGTGCCAGCAGCTGGGGCAGGCGGTACGAGCAGTACTTC
16 | . | . | TRBJ2-7 | TRBV15 | CATSSRRDRLLYEQYF | TGTGCCACCAGCTCGAGGAGAGACAGATTACTCTACGAGCAGTACTTC
15 | . | . | TRBJ2-6 | TRBV6-5 | CASSAYRAGANVLTF | TGTGCCAGCAGTGCGTACAGGGCTGGGGCCAACGTCCTGACTTTC
16 | . | TRBD2 | TRBJ2-1 | TRBV13 | CASSAHPGLAENEQFF | TGTGCCAGCAGCGCACACCCGGGACTAGCTGAGAATGAGCAGTTCTTC
15 | . | TRBD1 | TRBJ2-2 | TRBV6-5 | CASSLSGGLVGELFF | TGTGCCAGCAGTCTTTCAGGGGGCCTAGTCGGGGAGCTGTTTTTT
15 | . | . | TRBJ2-5 | TRBV7-9 | CASSLWSADQETQYF | TGTGCCAGCAGCTTATGGTCGGCGGACCAAGAGACCCAGTACTTC
15 | . | . | TRBJ1-5 | TRBV9 | CASSVGGHINQPQHF | TGTGCCAGCAGCGTAGGAGGACACATCAATCAGCCCCAGCATTTT
14 | . | . | TRBJ2-1 | TRBV5-8 | CASSSFASYDEQFF | TGTGCCAGCAGCTCCTTCGCTAGCTACGATGAGCAGTTCTTC
14 | . | . | TRBJ2-5 | TRBV7-9 | CASPQGPNQETQYF | TGTGCCAGCCCGCAGGGTCCTAACCAAGAGACCCAGTACTTC
15 | . | . | TRBJ1-2 | TRBV5-1 | CASSLDREGPYGYTF | TGCGCCAGCAGCTTGGACAGGGAGGGGCCCTATGGCTACACCTTC
15 | . | . | TRBJ2-3 | TRBV11-3 | CASSRGASDTDTQYF | TGTGCCAGCAGCCGAGGGGCTAGCGACACAGATACGCAGTATTTT
17 | . | TRBD2 | TRBJ2-5 | TRBV28 | CASSPRGLAGGEETQYF | TGTGCCAGCAGTCCCCGAGGACTAGCGGGAGGAGAAGAGACCCAGTACTTC
15 | . | . | TRBJ1-1 | TRBV4-3 | CASSQAGLPNTEAFF | TGCGCCAGCAGCCAAGCAGGGTTACCGAACACTGAAGCTTTCTTT
16 | . | . | TRBJ1-2 | TRBV28 | CASFPTEILPHYGYTF | TGTGCCAGCTTCCCAACCGAGATCTTACCTCACTATGGCTACACCTTC
15 | . | . | TRBJ2-7 | TRBV5-5 | CASSLVSGSSYEQYF | TGTGCCAGCAGCTTGGTTTCGGGAAGCTCCTACGAGCAGTACTTC
15 | . | . | TRBJ2-5 | TRBV7-9 | CASRKVREFQETQYF | TGTGCCAGCAGGAAAGTCAGGGAGTTCCAAGAGACCCAGTACTTC
15 | . | TRBD1 | TRBJ2-7 | TRBV7-7 | CASSSGRGRGYEQYF | TGTGCTAGCAGCTCAGGAAGGGGGCGAGGATACGAGCAGTACTTC
15 | . | . | TRBJ2-2 | TRBV7-3 | CASSLTGGSTGELFF | TGTGCCAGCAGCTTAACGGGGGGTTCCACCGGGGAGCTGTTTTTT
15 | . | TRBD2 | TRBJ2-1 | TRBV5-1 | CASSWGTSGRPEQFF | TGCGCCAGCAGCTGGGGGACTAGCGGGAGACCCGAGCAGTTCTTC
14 | . | . | TRBJ2-1 | TRBV27 | CASSLGRGHNEQFF | TGTGCCAGCAGTCTCGGGAGAGGGCACAATGAGCAGTTCTTC
11 | . | . | TRBJ2-2 | TRBV20-1 | CSARESGELFF | TGCAGTGCTAGAGAATCCGGGGAGCTGTTTTTT
12 | once | . | TRBJ2-5 | TRBV29-1 | CSVVPSQETQYF | TGCAGCGTTGTTCCCAGTCAAGAGACCCAGTACTTC
13 | once | . | TRBJ2-7 | TRBV7-2 | CASSLAGAYEQYF | TGTGCCAGCAGCTTAGCCGGCGCCTACGAGCAGTACTTC
16 | . | . | TRBJ2-4 | TRBV18 | CASSRRVSSDQNIQYF | TGTGCCAGCTCACGAAGGGTTTCTAGCGACCAAAACATTCAGTACTTC
13 | . | . | TRBJ2-7 | TRBV5-1 | CASSRNGPYEQYF | TGCGCCAGCAGCCGAAACGGTCCCTACGAGCAGTACTTC
19 | . | . | TRBJ2-2 | TRBV7-8 | CASSLMPSSRDSGTGELFF | TGTGCCAGCAGCTTAATGCCGTCTTCACGGGATAGCGGCACCGGGGAGCTGTTTTTT